The clone carrying this T cell receptor (beta chain) has at least ten counts. Its antigen remains unidentified. The data derive from a study of T cell repertoires in cytomegalovirus infection. J gave up 5 bases and V 8 bases, and 11 bases lay outside the gene matches. CDR1 is SGHVS and CDR2 is FNYEAQ in the germline V gene. The CDR3 length is 16 residues. MiXCR, run by TCRdb on the reads, gives a single entry per CDR3 protein. Of around 280,000 distinct CDR3 sequences detected, about 9.2% appear once; the ten largest clones hold about 2.3%. Findings and limits, study-wide: HLA-C-restricted, CMV-specific TCR beta clonotypes were dominant ex vivo.

The receptor was isolated from a human donor in good health (CMV status not recorded). Some clones in this sample may be carry-over from other donors' samples. The sequenced material came from PBMCs. This chain uses TRBV7-6 with TRBJ2-2, with 10 bases aligning to TRBD1. CDR3 nucleotides: TGTGCCAGCCGATCGGGGGGACAGGGGCGGACCGGGGAGCTGTTTTTT. Protein sequence: CASRSGGQGRTGELFF.